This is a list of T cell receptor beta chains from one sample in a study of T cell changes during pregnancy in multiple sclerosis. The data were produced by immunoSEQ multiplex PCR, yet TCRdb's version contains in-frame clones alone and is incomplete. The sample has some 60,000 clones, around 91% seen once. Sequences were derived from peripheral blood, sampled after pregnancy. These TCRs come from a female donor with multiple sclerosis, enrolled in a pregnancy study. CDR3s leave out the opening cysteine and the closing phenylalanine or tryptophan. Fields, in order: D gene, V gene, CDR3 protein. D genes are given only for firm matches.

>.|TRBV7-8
ASSPQWEQF
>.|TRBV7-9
ASTRTGNQPQH
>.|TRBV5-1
ASSRLLDSTYEQY
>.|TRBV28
ASRPPGGSYGYT
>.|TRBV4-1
ASSQELGRVSAGNTIY
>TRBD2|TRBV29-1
SVSMSGGAREQY
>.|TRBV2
ASRRREGDTIY
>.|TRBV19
ASSILRATNEKLF
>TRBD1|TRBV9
ASSGTGGSNEKLF
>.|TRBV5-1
ASSLGRGHTEAF
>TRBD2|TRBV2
ASSRTSGGAWRDTQY
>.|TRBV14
ASSRSPWGPYYGYT
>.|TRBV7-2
ASSHQGGDYEQY
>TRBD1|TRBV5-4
ASSLADRVSYEQY
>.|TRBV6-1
ASSEEGGLSQY
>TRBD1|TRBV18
ASSPPGTATWGYT
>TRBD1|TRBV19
ASSITGGWETQY
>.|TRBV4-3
ASSQVRETEAF
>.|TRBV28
ASSLGGTGMFTIY
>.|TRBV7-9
ASSSLVARDEQF